The 32 T cell receptor beta chains given below trace back to one sample, sequenced in a study of blood T cell repertoires in COVID-19. Clones were read by immunoSEQ multiplex PCR, and TCRdb kept only the in-frame ones, dropping some. In the table there are roughly 200,000 clones, 86% of which are singletons. Specimen: peripheral blood. These TCRs come from a woman aged 25-40 years with active or convalescent COVID-19.

The rearrangement joins TRBV5-8 to TRBJ1-5; possibly TRBD1 for D (6 bases). Germline lookup yields CDR1 SGHTS and CDR2 YDEGEE. V lost 5 bases and J lost 8, with 20 bases in between. There are 15 residues in the CDR3. Written as DNA, the CDR3 is TGTGCCAGCAGAACCGGGACACTCAATCGCGAGCCCCAGCATTTT. Its protein is CASRTGTLNREPQHF.

The chain combines TRBV9 with TRBJ2-7; 8 bases are a match to TRBD1. CDR1 and CDR2 from the germline V gene are SGDLS and YYNGEE. J gave up 2 bases and V 1 base, and 8 bases lay outside the gene matches. The CDR3 extends over 16 amino acids. The CDR3 DNA follows: TGTGCCAGCAGCGTACGTGCGGGACAGGTGACCTACGAGCAGTACTTC. It specifies CASSVRAGQVTYEQYF.

The genes are TRBV9 and TRBJ2-1, with 8 positions matching TRBD2. This CDR3 is 15 amino acids long. The germline gives CDR1 SGDLS, CDR2 YYNGEE. With V trimmed by 3 bases and J by 6 bases, 8 bases remained unmatched. In nucleotides, the CDR3 is TGTGCCAGCAGCGGAAGCGGGAGAATCGGCAATGAGCAGTTCTTC. Amino acids: CASSGSGRIGNEQFF.

The V call is TRBV5-1, the J call TRBJ2-1, with TRBD2 identical over 9 bases. The length of the CDR3 is 16 residues. J gave up 10 bases and V 4 bases, and 15 bases lay outside the gene matches. The germline CDR1 and CDR2 sequences are SGHRS and YFSETQ. CDR3 DNA: TGCGCCAGCAGCATGGGTGGGGTAGCGGGAGTTGGGGAGCAGTTCTTC. Amino acid sequence: CASSMGGVAGVGEQFF.

This clone was counted a few times. This CDR3 is also generated by other DNA sequences in the sample. This chain links TRBV6-5 with TRBJ1-2, with TRBD1 matching over 7 bases. The germline gives CDR1 MNHEY, CDR2 SVGAGI. V trimming: 7 bases; J trimming: 4 bases; junction bases outside the gene matches: 6. The CDR3 length is 13 residues. CDR3 sequence (DNA): TGTGCCAGCATCTCGACAGGGACCTATGGCTACACCTTC. Amino acid sequence: CASISTGTYGYTF.

The chain's CDR3 is CASSQDISTDTQYF. The DNA for the CDR3 is TGTGCCAGCAGCCAAGATATAAGCACAGATACGCAGTATTTT. The rearrangement uses TRBV4-2 and TRBJ2-3; D remains ambiguous. This CDR3 has 14 amino acids. V lost 0 bases to trimming and J lost 0 bases, with 4 bases between them. The germline V gene encodes CDR1 LGHNA and CDR2 YNFKEQ.

The chain employs TRBV6-5 and TRBJ1-5; D perhaps matches TRBD1 (6 bases). Germline values: CDR1 MNHEY, CDR2 SVGAGI. V lost 6 bases and J lost 3, with 9 bases in between. There are 13 residues in the CDR3. DNA for the CDR3: TGTGCCAGCAGGGGGGCTAACAATCAGCCCCAGCATTTT. Translating gives CASRGANNQPQHF.

The chain employs TRBV5-8 and TRBJ2-1; 12 positions agree with TRBD1. Per the germline V gene, CDR1 is SGHTS and CDR2 is YDEGEE. The CDR3 totals 15 residues. The ends lost 2 bases at V and 8 bases at J; junction bases unmatched: 5. CDR3 nucleotides: TGTGCCAGCAGCTTAACCGGGACAGGGGGCTATGAGCAGTTCTTC. This codes for CASSLTGTGGYEQFF.

The chain couples TRBV5-1 to TRBJ2-2; 13 nucleotides align to TRBD2. Germline V gives CDR1 SGHRS, CDR2 YFSETQ. V was pared by 2 bases and J by 4 bases, with 2 bases of the junction left unmatched. The CDR3 contains 16 residues. The CDR3 DNA reads as TGCGCCAGCAGCTTCACTAGCGGGAGGGTCACCGGGGAGCTGTTTTTT. Residues: CASSFTSGRVTGELFF. Combining the CDR3 with reference TRBV5-1 and TRBJ2-2 gives the whole variable domain KAGVTQTPRYLIKTRGQQVTLSCSPISGHRSVSWYQQTPGQGLQFLFEYFSETQRNKGNFPGRFSGRQFSNSRSEMNVSTLELGDSALYLCASSFTSGRVTGELFFGEGSRLTVL.

This clone was seen once. The chain couples TRBV13 to TRBJ1-4, with 9 bases lining up with TRBD1. V dropped 8 bases and J dropped 6; count of bases not matched to a gene: 4. Looked up from germline, CDR1 is PRHDT and CDR2 is FYEKMQ (reference sequence). The CDR3 length is 13 residues. DNA of the CDR3: TGTGCCAGCGGGGGACAGGGAGATGAAAAACTGTTTTTT. It specifies CASGGQGDEKLFF.

This sequence joins TRBV6-6 and TRBJ1-1; D is unclear. Germline V gives CDR1 MNHNY, CDR2 SVGAGI (reference sequence). The CDR3 runs 12 residues. With 7 bases removed from V and 5 bases from J, the gap between germline ends came to 11 bases. The CDR3 region has the DNA TGTGCCAGCACCCCAACGCGAACTGAAGCTTTCTTT. Translating gives CASTPTRTEAFF.

The V and J genes are TRBV28 and TRBJ2-1, with 7 positions matching TRBD1. With V trimmed by 2 bases and J by 5 bases, 12 bases remained unmatched. There are 17 residues in the CDR3. Germline V gene data show CDR1 as MDHEN and CDR2 as SYDVKM. The CDR3 loop reads CASSLPRSRGHDNEQFF. The DNA of the CDR3 is TGTGCCAGCAGTTTACCTCGTAGTAGGGGGCACGACAATGAGCAGTTCTTC.

J is TRBJ2-7 and V is TRBV5-6, with 9 bases that match TRBD1. CDR1 and CDR2 from the germline V gene are SGHDT and YYEEEE. Trimming removed 5 bases from V and 3 bases from J; junction bases left unmatched: 6. This CDR3 is built from 14 residues. The chain's CDR3 is CASRMTGGNYEQYF. CDR3 in DNA: TGTGCCAGCAGGATGACAGGGGGAAACTACGAGCAGTACTTC.

The V and J genes are TRBV3-1 (or the pseudogene TRBV3-2) and TRBJ2-3; D is ambiguous. In germline, CDR1 is LGHDT, CDR2 YNNKEL (reference sequence). V lost 4 bases and J 1 base, leaving 6 bases between the germline ends. This CDR3 is 13 amino acids long. In nucleotides, the CDR3 is TGTGCCAGCAGCCGGCAGGGCACAGATACGCAGTATTTT. Protein sequence: CASSRQGTDTQYF.

The V call is TRBV11-2, the J call TRBJ2-2, with TRBD1 as a possible D gene (6 bases). The length of the CDR3 is 17 residues. V lost 2 bases, J lost 1 base, and 14 bases lay in between. The germline V gene encodes CDR1 SGHAT and CDR2 FQNNGV. The CDR3 protein is CASSLMTPRGNTGELFF. The CDR3 DNA reads TGTGCCAGCAGCTTAATGACCCCCAGGGGGAACACCGGGGAGCTGTTTTTT.

The chain employs TRBV6-5 and TRBJ2-1; tentatively, D is TRBD2 (7 bases). This CDR3 is built from 14 residues. V dropped 7 bases and J dropped 7 bases, with 17 bases sitting between them. Germline CDR1 MNHEY, CDR2 SVGAGI. The DNA for the CDR3 is TGTGCCAGCACCAAATCGGGGGGCCCGAATGAGCAGTTCTTC. Encoded protein: CASTKSGGPNEQFF.

This chain connects TRBV9 to TRBJ2-7; D gene unclear. The CDR3 consists of 13 residues. Germline CDR1 reads SGDLS; CDR2 reads YYNGEE. V was shortened by 5 bases and J by 0 bases, with 9 bases between the two germline ends. Here the CDR3 reads CASSGSNSYEQYF. CDR3 sequence (DNA): TGTGCCAGCAGTGGCAGTAACTCCTACGAGCAGTACTTC. The variable domain in full, with the rest retrieved from reference TRBV9 and TRBJ2-7, is DSGVTQTPKHLITATGQRVTLRCSPRSGDLSVYWYQQSLDQGLQFLIQYYNGEERAKGNILERFSAQQFPDLHSELNLSSLELGDSALYFCASSGSNSYEQYFGPGTRLTVT.

The chain employs TRBV11-3 and TRBJ2-7; perhaps TRBD2 as D (6 bases). The V end was cut by 5 bases, the J end by 2 bases, with 13 bases between. Per germline, CDR1 SGHNT and CDR2 YENEEA. The CDR3 loop spans 14 amino acids. The CDR3 DNA sequence: TGTGCCAGCAGCCCCCGTGGAGGGGCCTACGAGCAGTACTTC. Its translation is CASSPRGGAYEQYF.

The J gene is TRBJ2-1, the V gene TRBV4-2; D gene uncertain. From germline, CDR1 is LGHNA and CDR2 YNFKEQ. The V gene lost 4 bases and the J gene lost 9 bases, with 7 bases spanning the gap. The CDR3 loop spans 11 amino acids. CDR3 bases: TGTGCCAGCAGCCTCGCTACTGAGCAGTTCTTC. Its protein product is CASSLATEQFF.

This chain uses TRBV11-3 with TRBJ2-3; 12 bases are shared with TRBD2. The CDR3 length is 15 residues. The germline V gene has CDR1 SGHNT and CDR2 YENEEA. V was clipped by 2 bases and J by 6 bases; unmatched bases: 3. CDR3 loop: CASSLLAGGPDTQYF. The CDR3, as DNA: TGTGCCAGCAGCTTACTAGCGGGAGGGCCGGATACGCAGTATTTT. The variable domain in full, completed from reference TRBV11-3 and TRBJ2-3, reads EAGVVQSPRYKIIEKKQPVAFWCNPISGHNTLYWYLQNLGQGPELLIRYENEEAVDDSQLPKDRFSAERLKGVDSTLKIQPAELGDSAVYLCASSLLAGGPDTQYFGPGTRLTVL.

V is TRBV7-9 and J is TRBJ2-1; D possibly corresponds to TRBD1 (5 bases). The CDR3 has 13 residues. Trimming pared 5 bases from V and 12 bases from J, leaving 17 bases between. Germline V gene sequence: CDR1 SEHNR, CDR2 FQNEAQ (reference sequence). CDR3 loop: CASSLDGVGVQFF. In DNA, the CDR3 is TGTGCCAGCAGCCTGGACGGCGTAGGGGTGCAGTTCTTC.

This sequence joins TRBV7-6 and TRBJ2-5; the match to TRBD2 covers 10 bases. The germline V gene has CDR1 SGHVS and CDR2 FNYEAQ. With 7 bases clipped from V and 2 bases from J, the junction kept 7 bases outside the gene matches. The CDR3 is 15 residues long. CDR3 bases: TGTGCCAGCATCTTTCTAGCGGGAGCACAAGAGACCCAGTACTTC. This translates into CASIFLAGAQETQYF.

This sequence joins TRBV7-2 and TRBJ2-1, with D possibly being TRBD2 (5 bases). The germline V gene has CDR1 SGHTA and CDR2 FQGNSA. This CDR3 is 16 amino acids long. V was cut by 4 bases and J by 7 bases, with 20 bases left in between. The CDR3 spells CASSSPLGGGWNEQFF. The CDR3 DNA is TGTGCCAGCAGCTCACCCTTAGGAGGAGGTTGGAATGAGCAGTTCTTC.

CDR3 residues: CSSAANTGELFF. The CDR3 region has the DNA TGTAGCTCAGCGGCGAACACCGGGGAGCTGTTTTTT. The rearrangement joins TRBV28 to TRBJ2-2; TRBD2 might be the D (5 bases). Per the germline V gene, CDR1 is MDHEN and CDR2 is SYDVKM. The CDR3 length is 12 residues.

The chain joins TRBV5-8 to TRBJ2-5; 10 nucleotides line up with TRBD2. There are 16 residues in the CDR3. Germline-derived CDR1 and CDR2 are SGHTS and YDEGEE. The ends lost 6 bases at V and 1 base at J; junction bases unmatched: 9. The CDR3 sequence is CASISTVAGGQETQYF. In DNA form, the CDR3 reads TGTGCCAGCATCTCGACAGTAGCGGGGGGCCAAGAGACCCAGTACTTC.

The V gene is TRBV6-5, the J gene TRBJ1-1; 9 bases map to TRBD1. V lost 6 bases, J lost 3 bases, and 5 bases stayed unmatched. The CDR3 covers 14 residues. Germline V gives CDR1 MNHEY, CDR2 SVGAGI. For the CDR3, the DNA is TGTGCCAGCAGGAATGACAGGGGGTACACTGAAGCTTTCTTT. Its translation: CASRNDRGYTEAFF.

V is TRBV11-2 and J is TRBJ2-7, with D perhaps TRBD1 (7 bases). Trimming took 8 bases from V and 2 from J, leaving 22 bases between them. Per germline, CDR1 SGHAT and CDR2 FQNNGV. The CDR3 length is 16 residues. The CDR3 protein is CASSQEVRGATYEQYF. The DNA for the CDR3 is TGTGCCAGCTCCCAGGAAGTCAGGGGGGCAACCTACGAGCAGTACTTC.

This chain connects TRBV5-1 to TRBJ1-1; possible D gene TRBD1, 6 bases. The CDR3 runs 15 residues. Germline V gives CDR1 SGHRS, CDR2 YFSETQ. Between the trimmed V and J ends, which lost 4 bases and 1 base, there was a span of 14 bases. CDR3 DNA sequence: TGCGCCAGCAGCCCGAGGCTGGGACAGAACACTGAAGCTTTCTTT. Translating gives CASSPRLGQNTEAFF.

The chain links TRBV2 to TRBJ1-2; TRBD1 agrees at 7 bases. The CDR3 covers 17 residues. Germline assignment: CDR1 SNHLY and CDR2 FYNNEI. With V trimmed by 8 bases and J by 0 bases, 15 bases remained unmatched. CDR3 nucleotides: TGTGCCAGCGGAACCCGGGACAGAGAAACACCTAACTATGGCTACACCTTC. Translating it yields CASGTRDRETPNYGYTF. The full variable domain, its missing parts supplied by reference TRBV2 and TRBJ1-2, is EPEVTQTPSHQVTQMGQEVILRCVPISNHLYFYWYRQILGQKVEFLVSFYNNEISEKSEIFDDQFSVERPDGSNFTLKIRSTKLEDSAMYFCASGTRDRETPNYGYTFGSGTRLTVV.

Only one count was recorded for this clone. The V gene is TRBV28, the J gene TRBJ1-6; D possibly corresponds to TRBD1 (5 bases). The germline V gene encodes CDR1 MDHEN and CDR2 SYDVKM. This CDR3 comprises 15 residues. V was pared by 2 bases and J by 8 bases, with 13 bases between. Written as DNA, the CDR3 is TGTGCCAGCAGTTTAGAAAGGGCAGGGTATTCACCCCTCCACTTT. It yields the protein CASSLERAGYSPLHF. The whole variable domain, remainder taken from reference TRBV28 and TRBJ1-6, is DVKVTQSSRYLVKRTGEKVFLECVQDMDHENMFWYRQDPGLGLRLIYFSYDVKMKEKGDIPEGYSVSREKKERFSLILESASTNQTSMYLCASSLERAGYSPLHFGNGTRLTVT.

This clone showed up just once. The chain links TRBV9 to TRBJ2-1, with D maybe TRBD2 (6 bases). Germline assignment: CDR1 SGDLS and CDR2 YYNGEE. The CDR3 has 16 amino acids. Trimming removed 0 bases from V and 2 bases from J, with 12 bases in between. CDR3 protein: CASSVGGTGAYNEQFF. CDR3 nucleotides: TGTGCCAGCAGCGTAGGAGGGACTGGTGCCTACAATGAGCAGTTCTTC. Filled out from reference TRBV9 and TRBJ2-1, the complete variable domain reads DSGVTQTPKHLITATGQRVTLRCSPRSGDLSVYWYQQSLDQGLQFLIQYYNGEERAKGNILERFSAQQFPDLHSELNLSSLELGDSALYFCASSVGGTGAYNEQFFGPGTRLTVL.

The chain employs TRBV10-3 and TRBJ1-1, with D unresolved. Germline CDR1 reads ENHRY; CDR2 reads SYGVKD. The CDR3 is 14 amino acids. Trimming took 3 bases from V and 3 from J, leaving 11 bases between them. In DNA, the CDR3 is TGTGCCATCAGTGACCGGGGTCGGTACACTGAAGCTTTCTTT. Encoded protein: CAISDRGRYTEAFF.